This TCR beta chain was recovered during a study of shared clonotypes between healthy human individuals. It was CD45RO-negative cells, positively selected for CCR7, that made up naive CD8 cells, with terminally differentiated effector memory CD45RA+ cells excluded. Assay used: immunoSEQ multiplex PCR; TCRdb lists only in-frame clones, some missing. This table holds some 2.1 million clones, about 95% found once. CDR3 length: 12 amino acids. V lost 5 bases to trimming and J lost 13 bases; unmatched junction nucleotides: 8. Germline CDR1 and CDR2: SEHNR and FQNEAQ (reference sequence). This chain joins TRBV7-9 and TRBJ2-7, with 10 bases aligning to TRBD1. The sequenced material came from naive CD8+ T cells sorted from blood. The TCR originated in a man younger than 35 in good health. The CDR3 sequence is CASSAGGQGSYF. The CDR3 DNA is TGTGCCAGCAGCGCTGGGGGACAGGGGTCCTACTTC.